The clone carrying this TCR beta chain has more than one count but fewer than ten. Its antigen is not known. V lost 4 bases, J lost 0 bases, and 9 bases lay in between. The CDR3 has 14 residues. The germline CDR1 and CDR2 sequences are MNHEY and SMNVEV (reference sequence). This sample was taken from a study of radiation and T cells in renal cell carcinoma. The wider study: Nephrectomy followed 15 Gy stereotactic body radiation by 4 weeks.

Some clones are missing from TCRdb's copy, which holds only in-frame ones; the method was immunoSEQ multiplex PCR. The table includes under 55,000 clones, 83% detected once. Study results and caveats: Pretreatment tumor biopsies were lacking, so baseline clonotypes are unknown. Top tumor clonotypes rose in blood 2 weeks post-radiation, then contracted.

As to time point: baseline pretreatment blood. Documented treatment: 15 Gy SBRT to primary tumor, nephrectomy 4 weeks later. The patient's renal cell carcinoma had clear cell pathology. This chain links TRBV27 with TRBJ1-2; the D gene is possibly TRBD1 (5 bases). Sequenced material: blood, taken from a patient whose treatment included radiotherapy and nephrectomy. The receptor was derived from a woman in her sixties or seventies with renal cell carcinoma. This CDR3 reads CASSSRAANYGYTF. CDR3 DNA sequence: TGTGCCAGCAGTTCCAGGGCTGCTAACTATGGCTACACCTTC.